Listed below are T cell receptor beta chains from one sample, sequenced in a study of OX40 agonist ivuxolimab in advanced cancers. Data came from immunoSEQ multiplex PCR; TCRdb stores just in-frame clones and leaves some out. The repertoire consists of about 76,000 clones, with around 80% occurring once and the leading ten covering 1.5% to 2%. This specimen consisted of CD4+ or CD8+ T cells sorted from blood, obtained in a trial of the OX40 agonist ivuxolimab. These receptors originate from an adult with an advanced solid tumor such as melanoma, head and neck, liver or kidney cancer. Each CDR3 is given with its conserved first and last residue. A D gene is named only where the DNA matches it firmly. Expanded clones get a size class; other rows say once, few or many, or leave the size out.

D gene,J gene,clone size,V gene,CDR3 DNA,CDR3 protein
-,TRBJ2-1,-,TRBV29-1,TGCAGCGTTTCATCACAGGGTCGGGGGAAGCAGTTCTTC,CSVSSQGRGKQFF
TRBD1,TRBJ2-7,-,TRBV29-1,TGCAGCGTTGGGGGGGACAGGGTTTCCGAGCAGTACTTC,CSVGGDRVSEQYF
TRBD1,TRBJ2-7,-,TRBV5-4,TGTGCCAGCACCATCCGGGACAGGGAGACCTACGAGCAGTACTTC,CASTIRDRETYEQYF
-,TRBJ1-4,-,TRBV6-6,TGTGCCAGCATCGGAACCCAACACCGTAATGAAAAACTGTTTTTT,CASIGTQHRNEKLFF
TRBD2,TRBJ2-2,-,TRBV28,TGTGCCAGCAGGAAACCGGGACTAGCGGGGGAGGCCGGGGAGCTGTTTTTT,CASRKPGLAGEAGELFF
-,TRBJ1-3,-,TRBV4-2,TGTGCCAGCAGCCAAGCTTGGCCCCCCGTAGCAGGAGGTCGAAACACCATATATTTT,CASSQAWPPVAGGRNTIYF
TRBD1,TRBJ2-7,-,TRBV6-1,TGTGCCAGCAGCACCGGGACAGGCTTCGTTTACGAGCAGTACTTC,CASSTGTGFVYEQYF
-,TRBJ2-3,-,TRBV19,TGTGCCAGTAGTACCCCGAGGACGCAGTATTTT,CASSTPRTQYF
TRBD1,TRBJ2-3,-,TRBV5-6,TGTGCCAGCAGCGCAGGGACAGGCATCACAGATACGCAGTATTTT,CASSAGTGITDTQYF
-,TRBJ2-5,-,TRBV7-3,TGTGCCAGCAGCTTAACAGGGACGGAAGGAGAGACCCAGTACTTC,CASSLTGTEGETQYF
-,TRBJ1-1,-,TRBV9,TGTGCCAGCAGCGTAGGAACAGGTGTGAACACTGAAGCTTTCTTT,CASSVGTGVNTEAFF
-,TRBJ2-5,-,TRBV9,TGTGCCAGCAGCGTATCCCACCGGGGACCAAGTCTCGGGGAGACCCAGTACTTC,CASSVSHRGPSLGETQYF
-,TRBJ2-7,-,TRBV7-2,TGTGCCAGCAGCGAACGAGGCTGGGCGGGGGAGCAGTACTTC,CASSERGWAGEQYF
-,TRBJ1-6,-,TRBV7-9,TGTGCCAGCAGCTTAGTACAGGCCTACTATAATTCACCCCTCCACTTT,CASSLVQAYYNSPLHF
TRBD1,TRBJ1-2,-,TRBV7-2,TGTGCCAGCAGCCCCTACCAGGGACAGAACTATGGCTACACCTTC,CASSPYQGQNYGYTF
TRBD2,TRBJ2-5,once,TRBV5-1,TGCGCCAGCAGCTTGACTAGCGGGGTGGAGGAAGAGACCCAGTACTTC,CASSLTSGVEEETQYF
-,TRBJ1-1,-,TRBV6-5,TGTGCCAGCAGTTACCGTGGATTGAACACTGAAGCTTTCTTT,CASSYRGLNTEAFF
-,TRBJ1-6,-,TRBV27,TGTGCCAGTCACAGGAGGGCCGGGAATTCACCCCTCCACTTT,CASHRRAGNSPLHF
TRBD2,TRBJ2-3,-,TRBV10-3,TGTGCCATCAGTGAGCCAAGACGTGGACTAGCGGAAGGGGATACGCAGTATTTT,CAISEPRRGLAEGDTQYF
TRBD1,TRBJ1-2,few,TRBV18,TGTGCCAGCTCACCGGAGGACAGGGGGGGCTATGGCTACACCTTC,CASSPEDRGGYGYTF
TRBD2,TRBJ2-3,-,TRBV6-1,TGTGCCAGCAGTGAAGCGTGGCGGGGGGGCCTTCGTGATACGCAGTATTTT,CASSEAWRGGLRDTQYF
-,TRBJ1-1,-,TRBV4-1,TGCGCCAGCAGCCACCTATTGGGCAGGGGAGGAAACACTGAAGCTTTCTTT,CASSHLLGRGGNTEAFF
TRBD1,TRBJ1-2,-,TRBV5-4,TGTGCCAGCAGCCCGGACAGGGGCAGGGGCTACACCTTC,CASSPDRGRGYTF
-,TRBJ2-7,-,TRBV6-5,TGTGCCAGCAGTTCCGCCGGCCGCCAGGGCTCCTACGAGCAGTACTTC,CASSSAGRQGSYEQYF
TRBD2,TRBJ2-2,-,TRBV2,TGTGCCAGCGGACTGGCGGGGGACACCGGGGAGCTGTTTTTT,CASGLAGDTGELFF
-,TRBJ2-7,-,TRBV7-9,TGTGCCAGCAGCTCGGACGGGGAGTACTACGAGCAGTACTTC,CASSSDGEYYEQYF
-,TRBJ1-1,-,TRBV6-6,TGTGCCAGCAGCTTACAGGTGAACACTGAAGCTTTCTTT,CASSLQVNTEAFF
-,TRBJ2-3,-,TRBV7-2,TGTGCCAGCAGCCCCGCGGCGACTTTTACGCAGTATTTT,CASSPAATFTQYF
-,TRBJ1-1,-,TRBV7-9,TGTGCCAGCAGCATATCCCTTGGAGAGAACACTGAAGCTTTCTTT,CASSISLGENTEAFF
-,TRBJ2-6,-,TRBV7-2,TGTGCCAGCAGCTTAGCTGGGGCCAACGTCCTGACTTTC,CASSLAGANVLTF
-,TRBJ1-5,-,TRBV6-6,TGTGCCAGCAGCCCACAGGGAGCCAATCAGCCCCAGCATTTT,CASSPQGANQPQHF
TRBD1,TRBJ1-4,-,TRBV4-3,TGCGCCAGCAGCCAACAAACAGGGGTTAATGAAAAACTGTTTTTT,CASSQQTGVNEKLFF
-,TRBJ1-4,-,TRBV6-1,TGTGCCAGCAGCCGACAGGACCTGGCGGAACTGTTTTTT,CASSRQDLAELFF
-,TRBJ1-6,few,TRBV27,TGTGCCAGCAGTTTCGGTGAACTCCACTTT,CASSFGELHF
-,TRBJ1-2,-,TRBV7-9,TGTGCCAGCAGCATCTCGAAGACAAGGATACGTGGCTACACCTTC,CASSISKTRIRGYTF
-,TRBJ1-3,-,TRBV30,TGTGCCTGGATTGGTGGAAACACCATATATTTT,CAWIGGNTIYF
-,TRBJ1-6,few,TRBV7-3,TGTGCCAGCAGCAAAGGCCCCTCGGAGGGGGTTAATTCACCCCTCCACTTT,CASSKGPSEGVNSPLHF
TRBD2,TRBJ2-3,few,TRBV10-3,TGTGCCATCAGTGGCGGGAGAGACACAGATACGCAGTATTTT,CAISGGRDTDTQYF
-,TRBJ2-5,-,TRBV2,TGTGCCAGCAGGTGGGGGGAAGAGACCCAGTACTTC,CASRWGEETQYF
-,TRBJ1-2,-,TRBV10-3,TGTGCCATCATGAGTTCAGCAGGGGTCTACACCTTC,CAIMSSAGVYTF
TRBD1,TRBJ2-1,-,TRBV11-2,TGTGCCAGCAGCTTAGGGTTGAGGACAGGGCCTGAGTTCTTC,CASSLGLRTGPEFF
-,TRBJ1-6,-,TRBV30,TGTGCCTGGAGTGGACTCACAGGGCCGGATTCACCCCTCCACTTT,CAWSGLTGPDSPLHF
-,TRBJ2-2,-,TRBV5-6,TGTGCCAGCAGCTTGGTATCCGGGGCCGGGGAGCTGTTTTTT,CASSLVSGAGELFF
-,TRBJ1-4,-,TRBV7-3,TGTGCCAGCAGCTTAACTCACAGACACCTCGTTGCAACTAATGAAAAACTGTTTTTT,CASSLTHRHLVATNEKLFF
TRBD1,TRBJ2-3,-,TRBV28,TGTGCCAGCAGTTCCATCGGACAGGGGCCCACAGATACGCAGTATTTT,CASSSIGQGPTDTQYF
-,TRBJ1-5,-,TRBV11-2,TGTGCCAGCAGCTTAGCCGGAATCGAACAGCCCCAGCATTTT,CASSLAGIEQPQHF